The 19 T cell receptor beta chains reported below all come from one sample, sequenced in a study of T cells in Graves' hyperthyroidism and ophthalmopathy. From RNA transcripts, TCR beta CDR3 regions were amplified. First-round RT-PCR with HTBI primers amplified the TCR CDR3 region. TCRdb passed the multiplex PCR reads through MiXCR, listing each CDR3 protein once. The sample contains a few hundred thousand distinct CDR3 sequences, just under 15% of which appear only once. Sequencing was performed on blood. Every receptor here comes from a woman between 25 and 40 years old with Graves' hyperthyroidism.

This chain connects TRBV6-5 to TRBJ1-2; D is uncertain. Germline-derived CDR1 and CDR2 are MNHEY and SVGAGI. The CDR3 spans 12 residues. V was trimmed by 3 bases and J by 8 bases, leaving 10 bases between them. CDR3: CASSYPQGGYTF. CDR3 in DNA: TGTGCCAGCAGTTATCCCCAAGGAGGCTACACCTTC.

This clonotype was seen a handful of times. The genes are TRBV4-1 and TRBJ1-4; D perhaps matches TRBD1 (6 bases). Trimming shortened V by 0 bases and J by 1 base, and 15 bases separated the two germline ends. Germline-derived CDR1 and CDR2 are MGHRA and YSYEKL. This CDR3 is built from 18 residues. The CDR3 nucleotides are TGCGCCAGCAGCCAAGATGGCGGCAGGGGTAAAACTAATGAAAAACTGTTTTTT. Protein: CASSQDGGRGKTNEKLFF.

The chain couples TRBV6-9 to TRBJ2-7; TRBD1 is a possible D gene (6 bases). The CDR3 contains 13 residues. Trimming cost V 3 bases and J 7 bases, with 13 bases left between them. Germline V lookup: CDR1 MNHGY, CDR2 SVAAGI. DNA of the CDR3: TGTGCCAGCAGTTACGCAGGGGCAAGTGAGCAGTACTTC. This gives the protein CASSYAGASEQYF.

The sample holds many counts of this clonotype. The chain has TRBV25-1 and TRBJ2-3; 7 bases line up with TRBD1. The CDR3 sequence is 15 residues long. The V gene end was trimmed by 5 bases and the J gene end by 2 bases; junction bases not matched to a gene: 7. Germline CDR1 is MGHDK and CDR2 is SYGVNS. The CDR3 protein is CASSPRDSYTDTQYF. CDR3 DNA: TGTGCCAGCAGTCCTCGGGACAGCTACACAGATACGCAGTATTTT. The entire variable domain, with the rest obtained from reference TRBV25-1 and TRBJ2-3, is as follows: EADIYQTPRYLVIGTGKKITLECSQTMGHDKMYWYQQDPGMELHLIHYSYGVNSTEKGDLSSESTVSRIRTEHFPLTLESARPSHTSQYLCASSPRDSYTDTQYFGPGTRLTVL.

The rearrangement joins TRBV28 to TRBJ1-1; no clear D gene. The germline V and J ends were trimmed by 0 bases and 6 bases, with 5 bases remaining between them. The CDR3 has 12 amino acids. Germline V CDR1 and CDR2: MDHEN, SYDVKM. CDR3 amino acids: CASSLWEAEAFF. DNA for the CDR3: TGTGCCAGCAGTTTATGGGAGGCTGAAGCTTTCTTT.

This clonotype was seen only a few times. V gene TRBV9 combines with J gene TRBJ2-1, with D maybe TRBD2 (6 bases). The CDR3 is made up of 15 amino acids. Trimming left V 6 bases short and J 1 base short, with 14 bases between. Per the germline V gene, CDR1 is SGDLS and CDR2 is YYNGEE. CDR3 protein: CASTKGGGSYNEQFF. In DNA form, the CDR3 reads TGTGCCAGCACCAAGGGAGGAGGGTCCTACAATGAGCAGTTCTTC.

This clonotype was counted between two and nine times. The chain couples TRBV12-3 or TRBV12-4 to TRBJ2-7, with 12 bases that match TRBD2. The CDR3 consists of 14 residues. After removal of 6 bases from V and 7 bases from J, the junction contained 7 bases not matched to a gene. This chain's CDR3 is CASSYLAGGKEQYF. In nucleotides, the CDR3 is TGTGCCAGCAGCTACCTAGCGGGAGGGAAAGAGCAGTACTTC.

This clonotype has ten or more counts. The chain carries TRBV6-1 and TRBJ1-2; 10 positions match TRBD1. The germline V gene encodes CDR1 MNHNS and CDR2 SASEGT. After removal of 7 bases from V and 7 bases from J, the junction contained 9 bases not matched to a gene. The length of the CDR3 is 14 residues. The CDR3 DNA reads as TGTGCCAGCACCCTAGGGACAGGGGCCTTTGGCTACACCTTC. Protein product: CASTLGTGAFGYTF.

This clonotype was detected a few times. Here the CDR3 reads CSISTSGDIYEQYF. CDR3 sequence (DNA): TGCAGCATCTCGACTAGCGGAGATATCTACGAGCAGTACTTC. V usage is TRBV29-1 and J usage is TRBJ2-7, with TRBD2 identical over 9 bases. This CDR3 region has 14 residues. Trimming cost V 8 bases and J 3 bases; bases outside gene matches: 11. CDR1 is SQVTM and CDR2 is ANQGSEA in the germline V gene.

This chain links TRBV19 with TRBJ2-1; 8 bases agree with TRBD2. CDR1 is LNHDA and CDR2 is SQIVND in the germline V gene (reference sequence). The CDR3 consists of 15 residues. The V gene end was trimmed by 7 bases and the J gene end by 10 bases; junction bases not matched to a gene: 15. The CDR3 protein is CASKPITGGPREQFF. The CDR3 nucleotides are TGTGCCAGTAAACCTATAACGGGAGGGCCTAGGGAGCAGTTCTTC.

The gene calls are TRBV6-1 and TRBJ1-3, with no clear D. Germline CDR1 and CDR2: MNHNS and SASEGT. V lost 8 bases and J lost 0, with 8 bases in between. The CDR3 runs 13 residues. CDR3 sequence (DNA): TGTGCCAGCGATCCTACCTCTGGAAACACCATATATTTT. This translates into CASDPTSGNTIYF.

This clonotype showed up just once. This rearrangement joins TRBV6-1 to TRBJ2-7; 12 positions match TRBD1. Trimming cost V 6 bases and J 9 bases; bases outside gene matches: 9. CDR3 size: 14 residues. Germline CDR1 is MNHNS and CDR2 is SASEGT. The CDR3 DNA sequence: TGTGCCAGCAGCCCAGGGACAGGGGGCTTTGGGCAGTACTTC. This codes for CASSPGTGGFGQYF.

This rearrangement joins TRBV5-1 to TRBJ1-3; TRBD1 might be the D (6 bases). V was pared by 0 bases and J by 4 bases, with 14 bases between. Germline CDR1 and CDR2: SGHRS and YFSETQ. This CDR3 contains 16 residues. The CDR3 spells CASSLVPGAPGNTIYF. CDR3 coding DNA: TGCGCCAGCAGCTTGGTGCCGGGGGCGCCGGGAAACACCATATATTTT.

This clonotype was observed a handful of times. V and J are TRBV4-2 and TRBJ2-2; D ambiguous. The CDR3 has 16 residues. Trimming left V 0 bases short and J 2 bases short, with 10 bases between. CDR1 LGHNA and CDR2 YNFKEQ come from the germline V gene. The CDR3 loop reads CASSQEDGSNTGELFF. The CDR3 coding sequence is TGTGCCAGCAGCCAAGAGGACGGGTCAAACACCGGGGAGCTGTTTTTT.

There are many counts of this clonotype. The chain uses TRBV6-1 and TRBJ2-5, with 9 bases that match TRBD1. Germline V gene lookup returns CDR1 MNHNS and CDR2 SASEGT. The CDR3 contains 15 residues. The J segment lost 1 base and the V segment lost 5 bases, leaving 5 bases of the junction unmatched. The CDR3 here is CASSWTGDVQETQYF. CDR3 nucleotides: TGTGCCAGCAGTTGGACAGGGGATGTCCAAGAGACCCAGTACTTC.

This clonotype has a handful of counts. The chain has TRBV7-8 and TRBJ1-5; D remains unclear. Trimming removed 0 bases from V and 4 bases from J, with 7 bases in between. Germline values: CDR1 SGHVS, CDR2 FQNEAQ. There are 14 residues in the CDR3. The CDR3 loop reads CASSLAPENQPQHF. The CDR3 DNA is TGTGCCAGCAGCTTAGCGCCAGAAAATCAGCCCCAGCATTTT.

The CDR3 here is CATSVSGTSGRLGKNIQYF. DNA for the CDR3: TGTGCCACCAGTGTTTCCGGGACTAGCGGGAGATTGGGCAAAAACATTCAGTACTTC. The chain uses TRBV24-1 and TRBJ2-4; TRBD2 matches at 14 bases. Germline V gene sequence: CDR1 KGHDR, CDR2 SFDVKD. The length of the CDR3 is 19 residues. The J segment lost 3 bases and the V segment lost 5 bases, leaving 11 bases of the junction unmatched.

The CDR3 DNA reads TGTGCCAGCGAGGACAGGGGGCGAACGACTGAAGCTTTCTTT. It translates to CASEDRGRTTEAFF. J is TRBJ1-1 and V is TRBV6-1, with 11 bases that match TRBD1. The length of the CDR3 is 14 residues. J gave up 5 bases and V 8 bases, and 7 bases lay outside the gene matches. Germline CDR1 MNHNS, CDR2 SASEGT.

There are many counts of this clonotype. CDR3 nucleotides: TGTGCCAGCTTTAGGGCTGGCACTGAAGCTTTCTTT. Residues: CASFRAGTEAFF. The V gene is TRBV2, the J gene TRBJ1-1, with no clear D. The CDR3 is 12 amino acids. Germline lookup yields CDR1 SNHLY and CDR2 FYNNEI. The V end lost 8 bases, the J end lost 4 bases, and 11 bases lay between the germline ends.